Listed here are 3 T cell receptor beta chains from one sample, sequenced in a study of blood T cell repertoires in COVID-19. Sequenced by immunoSEQ multiplex PCR; TCRdb stores in-frame clones only, minus some. The sample gives about 320,000 clones, nearly 90% of which show up once; more than 9.5% is in the top ten. The material sequenced was peripheral blood. The receptors were gathered from a woman aged 30 to 39 with COVID-19, enrolled during active disease.

This clone was seen a handful of times. The V gene is TRBV4-1, the J gene TRBJ1-2, with D unresolved. CDR3 length: 14 residues. Trimming took 5 bases from V and 2 from J, leaving 12 bases between them. Germline CDR1 is MGHRA and CDR2 is YSYEKL. The CDR3 here is CASSDGLKNYGYTF. CDR3 DNA sequence: TGCGCCAGCAGCGATGGACTCAAAAACTATGGCTACACCTTC.

The chain carries TRBV19 and TRBJ2-3; D is undetermined. The CDR3 sequence is 14 residues long. From germline, CDR1 is LNHDA and CDR2 SQIVND (reference sequence). V lost 3 bases and J lost 1, with 8 bases in between. The CDR3 loop reads CASSIIRGTDTQYF. DNA of the CDR3: TGTGCCAGTAGTATCATCCGCGGCACAGATACGCAGTATTTT.

The chain combines TRBV19 with TRBJ2-7; D may be TRBD1 (7 bases). The CDR3 length is 14 residues. V was shortened by 6 bases and J by 6 bases, with 18 bases between the two germline ends. Germline V gives CDR1 LNHDA, CDR2 SQIVND (reference sequence). The CDR3 DNA sequence: TGTGCCAGTAGACCCTCCAGGGGGGCCCCCGAGCAGTACTTC. Its translation is CASRPSRGAPEQYF. The whole variable domain, remainder taken from reference TRBV19 and TRBJ2-7, is DGGITQSPKYLFRKEGQNVTLSCEQNLNHDAMYWYRQDPGQGLRLIYYSQIVNDFQKGDIAEGYSVSREKKESFPLTVTSAQKNPTAFYLCASRPSRGAPEQYFGPGTRLTVT.